Sequencing of this T cell receptor (beta chain) was carried out in a study of Ad26.COV2.S vaccination and SARS-CoV-2 variants. Study in general: Donor had been placed in the Ad26.COV2.S arm of the COV1001 trial.

This CDR3 is built from 16 residues. After removal of 0 bases from V and 4 bases from J, the junction contained 3 bases not matched to a gene. The germline V gene encodes CDR1 SGHRS and CDR2 YFSETQ. Measured with immunoSEQ multiplex PCR; TCRdb has only the in-frame clones, and not every one. The repertoire consists of some 290,000 clones, with over 80% occurring once and the leading ten covering 2.1%. Study-wide results and caveats: Reportedly, spike-specific CD8+ and CD4+ T cell responses achieved substantial breadth once vaccination had taken place.

For this clone: Its antigen remains unidentified.

The treatment denotes: about 20 received Ad26.COV2.S at low or high dose, single or two shots; 5 received placebo; per-sample allocation not given. The study sampled participants on day 63 after the first vaccine or placebo injection. This sample comprised peripheral blood, obtained in a trial of Ad26.COV2.S vaccine versus placebo. This TCR was sampled from a person aged 18 to 65 who received the Ad26.COV2.S COVID-19 vaccine or a placebo. The chain links TRBV5-1 to TRBJ2-5, with 13 bases lining up with TRBD2. CDR3 bases: TGCGCCAGCAGCTTGGAACTAGCGGGGGGGCGAGAGACCCAGTACTTC. Protein: CASSLELAGGRETQYF.